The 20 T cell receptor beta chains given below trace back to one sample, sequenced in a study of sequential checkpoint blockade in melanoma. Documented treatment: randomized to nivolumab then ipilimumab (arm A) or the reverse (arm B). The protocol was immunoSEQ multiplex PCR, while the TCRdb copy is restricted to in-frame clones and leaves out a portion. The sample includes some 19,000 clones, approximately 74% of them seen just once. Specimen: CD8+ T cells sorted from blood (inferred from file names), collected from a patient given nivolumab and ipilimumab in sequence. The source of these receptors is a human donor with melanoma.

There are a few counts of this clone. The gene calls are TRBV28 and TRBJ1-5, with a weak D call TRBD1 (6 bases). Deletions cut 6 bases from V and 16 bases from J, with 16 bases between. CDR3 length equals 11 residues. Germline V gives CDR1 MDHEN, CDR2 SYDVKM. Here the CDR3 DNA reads TGTGCCAGCAGGGGCGAGGGGGTCCAACATTTT. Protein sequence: CASRGEGVQHF.

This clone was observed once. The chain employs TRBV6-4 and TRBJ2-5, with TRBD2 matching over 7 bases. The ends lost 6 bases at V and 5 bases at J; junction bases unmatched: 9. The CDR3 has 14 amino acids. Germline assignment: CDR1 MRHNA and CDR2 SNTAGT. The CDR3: CASSLGGESETQYF. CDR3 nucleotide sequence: TGTGCCAGCAGCCTGGGAGGGGAATCGGAGACCCAGTACTTC.

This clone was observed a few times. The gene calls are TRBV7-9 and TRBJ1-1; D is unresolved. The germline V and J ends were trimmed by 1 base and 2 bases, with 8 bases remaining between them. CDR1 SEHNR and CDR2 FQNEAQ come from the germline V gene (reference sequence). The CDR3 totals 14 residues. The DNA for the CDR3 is TGTGCCAGCAGCTTAGACAGAGTAAACACTGAAGCTTTCTTT. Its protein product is CASSLDRVNTEAFF.

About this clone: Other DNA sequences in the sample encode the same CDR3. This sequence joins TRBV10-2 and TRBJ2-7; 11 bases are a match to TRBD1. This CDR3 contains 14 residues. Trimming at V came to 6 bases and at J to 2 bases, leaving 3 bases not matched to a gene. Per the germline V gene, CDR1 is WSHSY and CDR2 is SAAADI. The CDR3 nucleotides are TGCGCCAGCAGCTTGGGACAGGGGGCCTACGAGCAGTACTTC. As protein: CASSLGQGAYEQYF.

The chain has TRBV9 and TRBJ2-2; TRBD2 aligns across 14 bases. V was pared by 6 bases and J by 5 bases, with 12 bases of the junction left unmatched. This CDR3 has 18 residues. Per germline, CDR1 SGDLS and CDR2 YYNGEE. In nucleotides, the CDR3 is TGTGCCAGCAACCCCGGGACTAGCGGGAGTGCGCGTACCGGGGAGCTGTTTTTT. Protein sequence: CASNPGTSGSARTGELFF.

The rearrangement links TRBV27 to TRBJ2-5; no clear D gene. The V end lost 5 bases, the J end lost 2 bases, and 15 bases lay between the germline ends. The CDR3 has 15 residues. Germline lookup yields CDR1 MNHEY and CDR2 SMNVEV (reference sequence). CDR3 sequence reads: CASSPVGGSQETQYF. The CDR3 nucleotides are TGTGCCAGCAGTCCGGTTGGCGGATCACAAGAGACCCAGTACTTC.

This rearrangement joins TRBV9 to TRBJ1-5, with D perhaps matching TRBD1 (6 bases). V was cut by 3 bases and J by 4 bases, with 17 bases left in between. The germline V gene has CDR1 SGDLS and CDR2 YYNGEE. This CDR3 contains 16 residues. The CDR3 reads CASSDSPDRINQPQHF. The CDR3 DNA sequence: TGTGCCAGCAGCGACAGCCCCGACAGGATAAATCAGCCCCAGCATTTT.

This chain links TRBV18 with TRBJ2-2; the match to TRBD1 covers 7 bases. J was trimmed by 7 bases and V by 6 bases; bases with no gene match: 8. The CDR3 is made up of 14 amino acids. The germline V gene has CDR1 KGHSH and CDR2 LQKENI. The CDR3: CASSGDSHDGELFF. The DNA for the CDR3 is TGTGCCAGCTCGGGGGACAGTCACGACGGGGAGCTGTTTTTT.

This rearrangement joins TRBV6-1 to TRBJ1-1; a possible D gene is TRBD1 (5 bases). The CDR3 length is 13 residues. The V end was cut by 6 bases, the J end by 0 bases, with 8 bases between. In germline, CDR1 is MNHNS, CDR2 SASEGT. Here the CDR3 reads CASSLTVNTEAFF. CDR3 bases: TGTGCCAGCAGCTTGACAGTGAACACTGAAGCTTTCTTT.

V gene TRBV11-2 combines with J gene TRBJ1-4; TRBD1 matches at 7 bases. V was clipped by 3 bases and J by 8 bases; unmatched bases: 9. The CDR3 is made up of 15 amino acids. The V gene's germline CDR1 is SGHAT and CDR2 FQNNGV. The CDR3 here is CASSFYRGIGEKLFF. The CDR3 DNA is TGTGCCAGCAGCTTTTACAGGGGCATCGGGGAAAAACTGTTTTTT.

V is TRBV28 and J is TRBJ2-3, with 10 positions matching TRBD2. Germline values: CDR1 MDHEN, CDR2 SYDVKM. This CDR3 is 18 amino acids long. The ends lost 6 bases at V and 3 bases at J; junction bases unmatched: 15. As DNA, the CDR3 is TGTGCCAGCAGCCAGGGGGCTAGCGGGAGAATGCTGACAGATACGCAGTATTTT. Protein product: CASSQGASGRMLTDTQYF.

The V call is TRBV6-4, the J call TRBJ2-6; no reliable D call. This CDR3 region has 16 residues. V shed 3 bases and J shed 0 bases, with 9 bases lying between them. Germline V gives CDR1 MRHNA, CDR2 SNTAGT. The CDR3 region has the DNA TGTGCCAGCAGTGAGCAGGTCGACTCTGGGGCCAACGTCCTGACTTTC. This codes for CASSEQVDSGANVLTF.

The CDR3 loop reads CASSYLGQDYNEQFF. CDR3 in DNA: TGTGCCAGCAGCTATTTGGGACAGGACTACAATGAGCAGTTCTTC. The rearrangement links TRBV28 to TRBJ2-1; the match to TRBD1 covers 8 bases. This CDR3 contains 15 residues. Germline V gene lookup returns CDR1 MDHEN and CDR2 SYDVKM. Trimming took 6 bases from V and 3 from J; bases not matched to a gene: 7.

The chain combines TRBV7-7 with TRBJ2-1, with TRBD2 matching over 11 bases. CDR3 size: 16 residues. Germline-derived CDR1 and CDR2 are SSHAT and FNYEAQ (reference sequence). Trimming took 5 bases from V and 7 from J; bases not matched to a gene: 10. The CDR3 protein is CASSETSGASINEQFF. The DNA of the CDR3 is TGTGCCAGCAGCGAGACTAGCGGGGCTTCTATTAATGAGCAGTTCTTC. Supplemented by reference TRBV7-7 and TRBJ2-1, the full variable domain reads GAGVSQSPRYKVTKRGQDVTLRCDPISSHATLYWYQQALGQGPEFLTYFNYEAQPDKSGLPSDRFSAERPEGSISTLTIQRTEQRDSAMYRCASSETSGASINEQFFGPGTRLTVL.

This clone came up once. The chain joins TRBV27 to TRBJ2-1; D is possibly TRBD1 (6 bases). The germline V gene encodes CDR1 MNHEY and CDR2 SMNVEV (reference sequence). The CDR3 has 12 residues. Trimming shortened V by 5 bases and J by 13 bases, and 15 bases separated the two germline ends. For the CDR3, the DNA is TGTGCCAGCAGTCCTAGAAACAGGGTTCAGTTCTTC. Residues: CASSPRNRVQFF.

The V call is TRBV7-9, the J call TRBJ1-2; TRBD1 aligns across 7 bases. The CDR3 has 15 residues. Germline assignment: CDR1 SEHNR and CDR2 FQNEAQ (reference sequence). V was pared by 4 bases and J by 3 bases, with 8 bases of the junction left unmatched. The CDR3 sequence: CASSSPSGTDYGYTF. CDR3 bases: TGTGCCAGCAGCTCCCCTTCCGGGACAGACTATGGCTACACCTTC.

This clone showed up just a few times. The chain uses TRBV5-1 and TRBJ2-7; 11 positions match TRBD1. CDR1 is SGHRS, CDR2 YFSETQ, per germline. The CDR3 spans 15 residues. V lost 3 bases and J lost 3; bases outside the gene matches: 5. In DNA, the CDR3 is TGCGCCAGCAGCTCCCCGGGACAGGGGGTCTACGAGCAGTACTTC. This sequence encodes CASSSPGQGVYEQYF.

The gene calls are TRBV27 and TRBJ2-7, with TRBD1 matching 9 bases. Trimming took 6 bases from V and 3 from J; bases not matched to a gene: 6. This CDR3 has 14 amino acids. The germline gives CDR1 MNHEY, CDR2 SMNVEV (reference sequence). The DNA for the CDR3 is TGTGCCAGCAGCCACAGACAGGGGGGCTACGAGCAGTACTTC. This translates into CASSHRQGGYEQYF.

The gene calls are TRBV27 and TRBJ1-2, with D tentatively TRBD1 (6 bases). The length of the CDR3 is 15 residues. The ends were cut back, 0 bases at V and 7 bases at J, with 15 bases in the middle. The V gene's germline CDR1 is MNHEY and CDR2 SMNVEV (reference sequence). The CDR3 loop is CASSLSVLQGRGYTF. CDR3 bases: TGTGCCAGCAGTTTATCGGTACTACAGGGACGTGGCTACACCTTC.

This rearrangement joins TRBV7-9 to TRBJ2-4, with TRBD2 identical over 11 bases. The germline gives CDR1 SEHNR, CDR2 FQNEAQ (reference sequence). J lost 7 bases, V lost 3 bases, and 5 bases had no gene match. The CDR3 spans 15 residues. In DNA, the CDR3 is TGTGCCAGCAGCTTGTCTAGCGGGAGGTCGAACATTCAGTACTTC. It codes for CASSLSSGRSNIQYF.